This TCR beta chain is from a study of long-term antiretroviral therapy in people with HIV. Survey level was the resolution at which the v3.0 immunoSEQ assay ran. Assay: immunoSEQ multiplex PCR; the TCRdb copy retains only in-frame clones and omits some. The data contain tens of thousands of clones, more than 85% of them singletons. Treatment of all HIV participants took place in the United States. Germline lookup yields CDR1 SGHTA and CDR2 FQGTGA. V shed 5 bases and J shed 0 bases, with 13 bases lying between them. The length of the CDR3 is 16 residues. The sequences come from unsorted PBMCs, collected 3.1 years after starting antiretroviral therapy. The receptor was derived from a man aged 18 to 29 with HIV. The genes are TRBV7-3 and TRBJ1-4; D gene uncertain. The CDR3: CASSLTDNTTNEKLFF. The CDR3 DNA sequence: TGTGCCAGCAGCCTGACCGACAACACAACTAATGAAAAACTGTTTTTT.